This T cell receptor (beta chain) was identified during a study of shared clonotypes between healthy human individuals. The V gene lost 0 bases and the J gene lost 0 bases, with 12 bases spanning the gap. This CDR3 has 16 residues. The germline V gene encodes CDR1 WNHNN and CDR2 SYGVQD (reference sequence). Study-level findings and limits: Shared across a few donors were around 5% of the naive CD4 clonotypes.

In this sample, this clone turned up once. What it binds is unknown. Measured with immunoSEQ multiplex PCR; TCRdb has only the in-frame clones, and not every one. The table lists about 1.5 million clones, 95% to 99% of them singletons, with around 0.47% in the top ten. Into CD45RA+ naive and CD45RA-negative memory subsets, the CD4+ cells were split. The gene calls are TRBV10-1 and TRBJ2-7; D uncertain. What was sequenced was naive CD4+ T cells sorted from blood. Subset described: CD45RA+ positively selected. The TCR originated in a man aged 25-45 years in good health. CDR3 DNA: TGCGCCAGCAGTGAGTCTCGGACGGTGAGCTCCTACGAGCAGTACTTC. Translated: CASSESRTVSSYEQYF.